This TCR beta chain comes out of a study of vaccination and CD4 T cells after COVID-19. Overall study: Overlapping peptides covering the spike proteins of SARS-CoV-2, HCoV-NL63, HCoV-OC43 and HCoV-229E were added to stimulate cells.

Study-wide results and caveats: The median SARS-CoV-2-reactive clonotype number increased from 21 to 38, without statistical significance.

As to treatment: roughly nine-day PBMC culture with coronavirus spike peptide pools or control peptides (ViraFEST assay). Peptide-pool expansion of antigen-specific T cells preceded TCR sequencing in ViraFEST. IL-2 (about 10 IU/ml) and peptide pools (about 9 ug/ml) were added to cultures of 1.5 million to 2 million PBMCs per well. This CDR3 has 16 amino acids. From germline, CDR1 is SGHRS and CDR2 YFSETQ. The junction had 11 bases not matched to a gene; V was cut back by 4 bases and J by 2 bases. The Oncomine TCR Beta short-read assay sequenced DNA from cultured CD4+ T cells. TCRdb reprocessed the PCR reads via MiXCR and lists one record per CDR3 protein. In the table there are about 3,600 distinct CDR3 sequences, approximately 30% of which are singletons. Concerning this clonotype: Antigen specificity is unknown.

The source of this sequence is a human donor who had recovered from COVID-19. The specimen was CD4+ T cells from blood, cultured in vitro. The chain combines TRBV5-1 with TRBJ2-5; 7 positions agree with TRBD1. The CDR3 spells CASSLPTGNGQETQYF. As DNA, the CDR3 is TGCGCCAGCAGCCTCCCGACAGGGAATGGACAAGAGACCCAGTACTTC.